Presented here are 16 T cell receptor beta chains from one specimen sequenced in a study of T cell responses to AZD1222 COVID-19 vaccine. Clones were read by immunoSEQ multiplex PCR, and TCRdb kept only the in-frame ones, dropping some. The table records about 80,000 clones, about 90% of them present only once. Sequenced material: peripheral blood, taken on day 0 of AZD1222 vaccination. The receptors were sampled from an adult in good health.

This clone was detected only a few times. The chain links TRBV12-3 or TRBV12-4 to TRBJ2-2; 10 positions agree with TRBD2. The CDR3 is made up of 13 amino acids. V was pared by 8 bases and J by 5 bases, with 2 bases of the junction left unmatched. CDR3 sequence reads: CASPGLATGELFF. The CDR3 coding sequence is TGTGCCAGCCCGGGACTAGCGACCGGGGAGCTGTTTTTT.

CDR3 bases: TGTGCCAGCAGGTACCCCTCAGGGGGACAGCCAAACTATGGCTACACCTTC. It encodes CASRYPSGGQPNYGYTF. The chain recombines TRBV6-2 or TRBV6-3 with TRBJ1-2; 7 bases map to TRBD1. The germline gives CDR1 MNHEY, CDR2 SVGEGT. V dropped 6 bases and J dropped 2; count of bases not matched to a gene: 15. This CDR3 comprises 17 residues.

This chain uses TRBV19 with TRBJ2-3; 10 nucleotides line up with TRBD2. CDR3 length equals 17 residues. V lost 4 bases to trimming and J lost 6 bases; unmatched junction nucleotides: 13. CDR1 is LNHDA, CDR2 SQIVND, per germline (reference sequence). CDR3 sequence (DNA): TGTGCCAGTAGTAAAGCGGGAGGGCCCAATCGGTTGGATACGCAGTATTTT. This encodes CASSKAGGPNRLDTQYF. Full variable domain (rest looked up from reference TRBV19 and TRBJ2-3): DGGITQSPKYLFRKEGQNVTLSCEQNLNHDAMYWYRQDPGQGLRLIYYSQIVNDFQKGDIAEGYSVSREKKESFPLTVTSAQKNPTAFYLCASSKAGGPNRLDTQYFGPGTRLTVL.

The rearrangement uses TRBV11-3 and TRBJ2-5; TRBD2 might be the D (6 bases). Germline values: CDR1 SGHNT, CDR2 YENEEA. The CDR3 has 14 amino acids. The V end was cut by 6 bases, the J end by 6 bases, with 17 bases between. CDR3 protein: CASSESSGVQTQYF. The CDR3 coding sequence is TGTGCCAGCAGTGAGAGCTCGGGAGTACAGACCCAGTACTTC.

The chain links TRBV12-3 or TRBV12-4 to TRBJ2-3, with D perhaps given as TRBD1 or TRBD2 (6 bases each). Between the trimmed V and J ends, which lost 3 bases and 4 bases, there was a span of 8 bases. The CDR3 spans 13 residues. The CDR3 region has the DNA TGTGCCAGCAGTTTGGGGGGCCCAGATACGCAGTATTTT. Its translation: CASSLGGPDTQYF.

V usage is TRBV27 and J usage is TRBJ2-3, with 12 bases aligning to TRBD2. The V gene's germline CDR1 is MNHEY and CDR2 SMNVEV (reference sequence). J lost 4 bases, V lost 5 bases, and 10 bases had no gene match. The CDR3 totals 17 residues. The CDR3 sequence is CASSPQLAGGWADTQYF. CDR3 sequence (DNA): TGTGCCAGCAGTCCCCAACTAGCGGGAGGTTGGGCAGATACGCAGTATTTT.

The J gene is TRBJ2-7, the V gene TRBV29-1; 8 bases are shared with TRBD1. Germline CDR1 SQVTM, CDR2 ANQGSEA. Trimming removed 5 bases from V and 2 bases from J; junction bases left unmatched: 8. CDR3 length: 14 residues. The CDR3 here is CSVSSGGLPYEQYF. CDR3 in DNA: TGCAGCGTTTCATCAGGGGGCCTACCCTACGAGCAGTACTTC.

This chain links TRBV6-2 or TRBV6-3 with TRBJ2-1, with D possibly TRBD2 on 6 matching bases. The CDR3 runs to 15 residues. Germline-derived CDR1 and CDR2 are MNHEY and SVGEGT. The germline V and J ends were trimmed by 6 bases and 0 bases, with 12 bases remaining between them. The CDR3 nucleotides are TGTGCCAGCAGCAATAGCGGAAGCTCCTACAATGAGCAGTTCTTC. This sequence encodes CASSNSGSSYNEQFF.

CDR3 in DNA: TGTGCCACCAGTGACCCACAAGCCTCTGGGGCCAACGTCCTGACTTTC. The encoded protein is CATSDPQASGANVLTF. This rearrangement joins TRBV24-1 to TRBJ2-6, with D unclear. Germline V gene data show CDR1 as KGHDR and CDR2 as SFDVKD. The CDR3 is 16 amino acids. V shed 4 bases and J shed 0 bases, with 9 bases lying between them.

This clone is a singleton in its sample. CDR3 DNA: TGTGCCAGCAGCGTTCAATCCGGGACAGGGGATATTACGCAGTATTTT. Amino acid sequence: CASSVQSGTGDITQYF. The rearrangement uses TRBV9 and TRBJ2-3; 10 nucleotides line up with TRBD1. The CDR3 length is 16 residues. Germline V gene lookup returns CDR1 SGDLS and CDR2 YYNGEE. J gave up 8 bases and V 2 bases, and 11 bases lay outside the gene matches.

This chain connects TRBV6-6 to TRBJ1-3; D uncertain. From germline, CDR1 is MNHNY and CDR2 SVGAGI (reference sequence). This CDR3 is 11 amino acids long. Trimming stripped 5 bases from V and 7 bases from J, with 6 bases between. The CDR3 DNA reads TGTGCCAGCAGTGGAGGGAACACCATATATTTT. Protein: CASSGGNTIYF.

This chain uses TRBV7-9 with TRBJ2-2; perhaps TRBD2 as D (6 bases). From germline, CDR1 is SEHNR and CDR2 FQNEAQ (reference sequence). With 2 bases removed from V and 3 bases from J, the gap between germline ends came to 7 bases. CDR3 length: 14 residues. CDR3 loop: CASSLWGDTGELFF. For the CDR3, the DNA is TGTGCCAGCAGCTTATGGGGGGACACCGGGGAGCTGTTTTTT.

V and J are TRBV7-3 and TRBJ1-6; 7 bases map to TRBD1. This CDR3 has 15 amino acids. With 5 bases clipped from V and 7 bases from J, the junction kept 8 bases outside the gene matches. Germline-derived CDR1 and CDR2 are SGHTA and FQGTGA. The CDR3 spells CASSLGGAGNSPLHF. CDR3 nucleotide sequence: TGTGCCAGCAGCCTAGGGGGCGCAGGGAATTCACCCCTCCACTTT.

The chain combines TRBV11-2 with TRBJ1-6; maybe TRBD1 (6 bases). Trimming pared 5 bases from V and 9 bases from J, leaving 17 bases between. This CDR3 region has 15 residues. CDR1 and CDR2 from the germline V gene are SGHAT and FQNNGV. The CDR3 nucleotides read TGTGCCAGCAGCCAAGGGGGAGTGTCGGGTTCACCCCTCCACTTT. Protein: CASSQGGVSGSPLHF.

This chain connects TRBV30 to TRBJ1-4, with 7 bases that match TRBD1. The V and J ends lost 2 bases and 8 bases, in that order; junction bases with no gene match: 11. Germline V gene data show CDR1 as GTSNPN and CDR2 as SVGIG (reference sequence). CDR3 length: 15 residues. The CDR3 DNA reads as TGTGCCTGGAGTACTAATCAGGGGGAAGGAGAAAAACTGTTTTTT. Translation gives CAWSTNQGEGEKLFF.

The J gene is TRBJ2-4, the V gene TRBV5-1, with D perhaps TRBD1 or TRBD2 (5 bases each). Germline values: CDR1 SGHRS, CDR2 YFSETQ. Trimming removed 3 bases from V and 5 bases from J, with 15 bases in between. The length of the CDR3 is 15 residues. CDR3 loop: CASSSAGTVENIQYF. CDR3 DNA: TGCGCCAGCAGCTCGGCCGGGACGGTAGAAAACATTCAGTACTTC. Based on the CDR3 plus reference TRBV5-1 and TRBJ2-4, the full variable domain is KAGVTQTPRYLIKTRGQQVTLSCSPISGHRSVSWYQQTPGQGLQFLFEYFSETQRNKGNFPGRFSGRQFSNSRSEMNVSTLELGDSALYLCASSSAGTVENIQYFGAGTRLSVL.